A single sample gave rise to the 20 T cell receptor beta chains below, sequenced in a study of cytomegalovirus exposure and HLA in healthy donors. Primers included in the PCR were 60 Vbeta and 13 Jbeta primers. Libraries were prepared by immunoSEQ multiplex PCR; TCRdb keeps only in-frame clonotypes and omits some of them. Of approximately 150,000 clones listed, around four fifths are singletons. The material sequenced was PBMCs. These receptors all come from a woman aged 50 to 60 in good health and CMV-seronegative.

The chain joins TRBV5-1 to TRBJ2-2; D may be TRBD2 (6 bases). V was clipped by 3 bases and J by 1 base, with 10 bases between them. This CDR3 has 15 amino acids. Germline loops: CDR1 SGHRS, CDR2 YFSETQ. The CDR3 is CASSSLGGNTGELFF. CDR3 nucleotide sequence: TGCGCCAGCAGCTCTTTGGGGGGGAACACCGGGGAGCTGTTTTTT.

DNA of the CDR3: TGTGCCAGCAGGCCCAGCGGGGGGGCAGGCAATGAGCAGTTCTTC. This sequence encodes CASRPSGGAGNEQFF. This chain connects TRBV9 to TRBJ2-1; 10 bases line up with TRBD2. This CDR3 is 15 amino acids long. Germline CDR1 SGDLS, CDR2 YYNGEE. V gave up 5 bases and J gave up 6 bases; unmatched junction bases: 8. The full variable domain, rest sourced from reference TRBV9 and TRBJ2-1, is DSGVTQTPKHLITATGQRVTLRCSPRSGDLSVYWYQQSLDQGLQFLIQYYNGEERAKGNILERFSAQQFPDLHSELNLSSLELGDSALYFCASRPSGGAGNEQFFGPGTRLTVL.

The chain uses TRBV28 and TRBJ2-1, with 12 nucleotides matching TRBD2. There are 15 residues in the CDR3. Trimming at V came to 4 bases and at J to 10 bases, leaving 8 bases not matched to a gene. CDR1 and CDR2 from the germline V gene are MDHEN and SYDVKM. The chain's CDR3 is CASSSTSGRTLEQFF. CDR3 DNA sequence: TGTGCCAGCAGTTCCACTAGCGGGAGGACTCTCGAGCAGTTCTTC.

This clone came up a few times. The chain couples TRBV7-9 to TRBJ1-1; TRBD1 is a possible D gene (5 bases). V shed 5 bases and J shed 5 bases, with 21 bases lying between them. Germline V gives CDR1 SEHNR, CDR2 FQNEAQ (reference sequence). The CDR3 is 16 amino acids. The CDR3: CASSPEPGPRGTEAFF. CDR3 sequence (DNA): TGTGCCAGCAGCCCAGAGCCGGGGCCCCGGGGGACTGAAGCTTTCTTT.

The V call is TRBV19, the J call TRBJ1-6, with TRBD1 matching over 9 bases. Germline V CDR1 and CDR2: LNHDA, SQIVND (reference sequence). This CDR3 is 16 amino acids long. Trimming at V came to 6 bases and at J to 10 bases, leaving 13 bases not matched to a gene. The CDR3 protein is CASRSPGQGKESPLHF. The CDR3 DNA sequence: TGTGCCAGTAGATCTCCGGGACAGGGAAAGGAATCACCCCTCCACTTT.

The chain's CDR3 is CASSLSGGGGYF. The CDR3 DNA follows: TGCGCCAGCAGCTTGAGCGGGGGCGGCGGGTACTTC. This chain links TRBV5-1 with TRBJ2-7; 8 nucleotides agree with TRBD2. J was trimmed by 12 bases and V by 1 base; bases with no gene match: 6. Germline values: CDR1 SGHRS, CDR2 YFSETQ. This CDR3 has 12 amino acids.

The rearrangement uses TRBV5-5 and TRBJ2-3, with 16 bases that match TRBD2. The V segment lost 4 bases and the J segment 5 bases; nucleotides outside the gene matches: 7. The V gene's germline CDR1 is SGHKS and CDR2 YYEKEE (reference sequence). This CDR3 is 17 amino acids long. The CDR3 here is CASSPGLAGGPGDTQYF. In DNA form, the CDR3 reads TGTGCCAGCAGCCCGGGACTAGCGGGAGGGCCGGGAGATACGCAGTATTTT.

The V gene is TRBV5-1, the J gene TRBJ2-1; the match to TRBD2 covers 7 bases. This CDR3 spans 16 amino acids. Germline assignment: CDR1 SGHRS and CDR2 YFSETQ. V shed 0 bases, J shed 10 bases, and the junction held 13 bases outside the gene matches. CDR3 loop: CASSLGAAGQLREQFF. CDR3 in DNA: TGCGCCAGCAGCTTGGGGGCAGCGGGGCAATTAAGGGAGCAGTTCTTC.

This clone was counted a few times. CDR3: CASRPQGSADTQYF. In nucleotides, the CDR3 is TGCGCCAGCAGACCGCAGGGTTCGGCAGATACGCAGTATTTT. The rearrangement joins TRBV5-1 to TRBJ2-3; D is perhaps TRBD1 (5 bases). In germline, CDR1 is SGHRS, CDR2 YFSETQ. The CDR3 covers 14 residues. The germline V and J ends were trimmed by 5 bases and 4 bases, with 14 bases remaining between them. Variable domain in full (rest from reference TRBV5-1 and TRBJ2-3): KAGVTQTPRYLIKTRGQQVTLSCSPISGHRSVSWYQQTPGQGLQFLFEYFSETQRNKGNFPGRFSGRQFSNSRSEMNVSTLELGDSALYLCASRPQGSADTQYFGPGTRLTVL.

The rearrangement uses TRBV2 and TRBJ2-7; 8 positions agree with TRBD1. CDR1 and CDR2 from the germline V gene are SNHLY and FYNNEI. With V trimmed by 6 bases and J by 0 bases, 4 bases remained unmatched. The length of the CDR3 is 14 residues. CDR3 sequence: CASSSGTGSYEQYF. CDR3 sequence (DNA): TGTGCCAGCAGCTCCGGGACAGGCTCCTACGAGCAGTACTTC.

V is TRBV28 and J is TRBJ1-2, with TRBD1 matching over 8 bases. From germline, CDR1 is MDHEN and CDR2 SYDVKM. Trimming at V came to 8 bases and at J to 5 bases, leaving 19 bases not matched to a gene. The CDR3 has 17 amino acids. CDR3 nucleotide sequence: TGTGCCAGCCGAAGCCTGGGGGGGACAGGACTGAGGTATGGCTACACCTTC. This codes for CASRSLGGTGLRYGYTF.

The chain uses TRBV30 and TRBJ1-3, with a possible D match to TRBD1 (5 bases). Germline V gives CDR1 GTSNPN, CDR2 SVGIG (reference sequence). The CDR3 length is 13 residues. The V end lost 0 bases, the J end lost 8 bases, and 11 bases lay between the germline ends. The CDR3 DNA is TGTGCCTGGAGTGTGAACACGGGGGACACCATATATTTT. This encodes CAWSVNTGDTIYF.

This chain uses TRBV11-2 with TRBJ2-5; D perhaps matches TRBD2 (5 bases). The J call could be wrong; TRBJ2-7 is a better fit for the DNA end. This CDR3 spans 15 amino acids. The germline gives CDR1 SGHAT, CDR2 FQNNGV. CDR3 sequence reads: CASSLDIGVPYEQYF. The CDR3 DNA reads as TGTGCCAGCAGCTTAGATATCGGGGTTCCCTACGAGCAGTACTTC.

This chain joins TRBV28 and TRBJ2-1; TRBD2 agrees at 13 bases. Germline lookup yields CDR1 MDHEN and CDR2 SYDVKM. J gave up 5 bases and V 4 bases, and 5 bases lay outside the gene matches. This CDR3 has 16 amino acids. The CDR3 DNA follows: TGTGCCAGCAGTTCCGCCGGGACTAGCGGGAACAATGAGCAGTTCTTC. Translating it yields CASSSAGTSGNNEQFF. The whole variable domain, filled in from reference TRBV28 and TRBJ2-1, reads DVKVTQSSRYLVKRTGEKVFLECVQDMDHENMFWYRQDPGLGLRLIYFSYDVKMKEKGDIPEGYSVSREKKERFSLILESASTNQTSMYLCASSSAGTSGNNEQFFGPGTRLTVL.

As to this clone: Other DNA sequences in the same sample also yield this CDR3. The rearrangement joins TRBV28 to TRBJ1-4, with 8 bases fitting TRBD1. Germline V gene sequence: CDR1 MDHEN, CDR2 SYDVKM. This CDR3 contains 18 residues. The V and J ends lost 5 bases and 3 bases, in that order; junction bases with no gene match: 14. The CDR3 is CASSTRGQGRNSNEKLFF. CDR3 DNA: TGTGCCAGCAGTACACGAGGACAGGGACGGAACTCTAATGAAAAACTGTTTTTT.

This clone has more than one count but fewer than ten. The CDR3 sequence is CASSHRTGGYEQYF. CDR3 nucleotides: TGCGCCAGCAGCCATCGAACAGGGGGCTACGAGCAGTACTTC. V and J are TRBV4-3 and TRBJ2-7; TRBD1 matches 8 bases. The J segment lost 3 bases and the V segment lost 3 bases, leaving 4 bases of the junction unmatched. CDR1 is LGHNA, CDR2 YSLEER, per germline. The CDR3 runs to 14 residues.

J is TRBJ1-3 and V is TRBV5-1; D is possibly TRBD1 (6 bases). The V end was cut by 0 bases, the J end by 2 bases, with 12 bases between. The CDR3 totals 16 residues. Germline V gene lookup returns CDR1 SGHRS and CDR2 YFSETQ. CDR3 protein: CASSLEPQGAGNTIYF. CDR3 nucleotides: TGCGCCAGCAGCTTGGAACCACAGGGTGCTGGAAACACCATATATTTT.

The chain joins TRBV7-9 to TRBJ2-1; 12 bases map to TRBD1. CDR1 is SEHNR and CDR2 is FQNEAQ in the germline V gene (reference sequence). V lost 5 bases and J lost 7; bases outside the gene matches: 9. The CDR3 spans 16 residues. CDR3 region: CASSPLGTGGINEQFF. CDR3 DNA sequence: TGTGCCAGCAGCCCCCTCGGGACAGGGGGCATAAATGAGCAGTTCTTC.

The rearrangement joins TRBV27 to TRBJ1-5; 8 nucleotides line up with TRBD1. Unmatched junction bases numbered 8, after V lost 1 base and J lost 0 bases. CDR1 and CDR2 (germline): MNHEY, SMNVEV (reference sequence). CDR3 size: 18 residues. CDR3 loop: CASSLYGTGFYSNQPQHF. For the CDR3, the DNA is TGTGCCAGCAGTTTATACGGGACAGGATTTTATAGCAATCAGCCCCAGCATTTT.

This clone was detected once. The J gene is TRBJ2-7, the V gene TRBV19, with a possible D match to TRBD2 (5 bases). Germline V gene lookup returns CDR1 LNHDA and CDR2 SQIVND (reference sequence). CDR3 size: 16 residues. V dropped 6 bases and J dropped 0 bases, with 18 bases sitting between them. CDR3 loop: CASSVSKGVGSYEQYF. CDR3 in DNA: TGTGCCAGTAGCGTATCCAAGGGAGTCGGCTCCTACGAGCAGTACTTC.